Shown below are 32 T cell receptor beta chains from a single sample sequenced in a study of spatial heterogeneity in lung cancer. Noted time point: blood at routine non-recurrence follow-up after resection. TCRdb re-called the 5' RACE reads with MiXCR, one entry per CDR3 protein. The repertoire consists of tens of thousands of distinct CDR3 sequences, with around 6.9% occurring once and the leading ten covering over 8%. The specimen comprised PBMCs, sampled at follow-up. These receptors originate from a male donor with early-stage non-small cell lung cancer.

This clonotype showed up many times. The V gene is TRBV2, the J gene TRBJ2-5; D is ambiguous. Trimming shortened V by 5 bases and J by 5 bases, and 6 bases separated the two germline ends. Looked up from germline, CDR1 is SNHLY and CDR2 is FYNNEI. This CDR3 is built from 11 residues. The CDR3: CASSTTETQYF. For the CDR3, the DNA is TGTGCCAGCAGTACCACGGAGACCCAGTACTTC. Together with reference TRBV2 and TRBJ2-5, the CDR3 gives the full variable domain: EPEVTQTPSHQVTQMGQEVILRCVPISNHLYFYWYRQILGQKVEFLVSFYNNEISEKSEIFDDQFSVERPDGSNFTLKIRSTKLEDSAMYFCASSTTETQYFGPGTRLLVL.

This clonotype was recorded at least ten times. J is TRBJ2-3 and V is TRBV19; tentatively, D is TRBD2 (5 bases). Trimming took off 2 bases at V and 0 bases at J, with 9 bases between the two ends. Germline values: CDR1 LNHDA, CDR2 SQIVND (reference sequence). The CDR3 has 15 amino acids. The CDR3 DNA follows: TGTGCCAGTAGTATACGGACGGGGAGCACAGATACGCAGTATTTT. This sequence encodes CASSIRTGSTDTQYF.

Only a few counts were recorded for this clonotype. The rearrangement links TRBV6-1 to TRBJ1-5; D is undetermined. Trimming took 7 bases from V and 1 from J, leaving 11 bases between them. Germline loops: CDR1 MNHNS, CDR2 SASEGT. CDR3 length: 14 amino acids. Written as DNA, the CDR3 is TGTGCCAGCACCCGGGTAATGAGCAATCAGCCCCAGCATTTT. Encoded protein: CASTRVMSNQPQHF.

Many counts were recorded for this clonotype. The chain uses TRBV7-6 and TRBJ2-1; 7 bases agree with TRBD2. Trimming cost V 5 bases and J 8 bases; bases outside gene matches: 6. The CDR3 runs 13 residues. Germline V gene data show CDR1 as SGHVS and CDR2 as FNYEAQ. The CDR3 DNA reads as TGTGCCAGCAGCAAAAGACTAGCAGATGAGCAGTTCTTC. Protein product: CASSKRLADEQFF.

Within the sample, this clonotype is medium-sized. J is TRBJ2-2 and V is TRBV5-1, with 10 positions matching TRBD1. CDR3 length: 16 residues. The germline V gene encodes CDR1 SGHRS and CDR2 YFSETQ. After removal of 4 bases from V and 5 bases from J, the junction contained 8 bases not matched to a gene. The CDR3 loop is CASSPGQGGKTGELFF. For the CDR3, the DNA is TGCGCCAGCAGCCCAGGACAGGGGGGAAAAACCGGGGAGCTGTTTTTT.

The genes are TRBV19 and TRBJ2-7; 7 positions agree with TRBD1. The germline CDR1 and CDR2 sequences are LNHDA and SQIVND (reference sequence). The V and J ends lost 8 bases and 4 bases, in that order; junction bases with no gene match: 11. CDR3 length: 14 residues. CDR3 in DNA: TGTGCCAGTGGACGGACAGGAGAGGGATACGAGCAGTACTTC. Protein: CASGRTGEGYEQYF.

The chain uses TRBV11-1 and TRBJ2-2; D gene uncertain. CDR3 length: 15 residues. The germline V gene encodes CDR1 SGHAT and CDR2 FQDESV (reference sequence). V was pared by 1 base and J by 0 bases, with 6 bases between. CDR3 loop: CASSLGRTNTGELFF. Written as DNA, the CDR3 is TGTGCCAGCAGCTTAGGGCGGACGAACACCGGGGAGCTGTTTTTT.

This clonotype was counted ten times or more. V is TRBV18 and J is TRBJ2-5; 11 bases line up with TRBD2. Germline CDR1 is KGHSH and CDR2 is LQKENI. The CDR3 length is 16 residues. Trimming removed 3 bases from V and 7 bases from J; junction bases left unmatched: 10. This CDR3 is CASSPPGLAAPVTQYF. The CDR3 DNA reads TGTGCCAGCTCACCCCCGGGACTAGCGGCTCCGGTGACCCAGTACTTC.

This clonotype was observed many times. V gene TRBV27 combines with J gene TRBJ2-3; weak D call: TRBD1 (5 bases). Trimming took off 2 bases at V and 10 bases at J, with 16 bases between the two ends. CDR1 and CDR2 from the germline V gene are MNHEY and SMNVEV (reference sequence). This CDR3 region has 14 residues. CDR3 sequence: CASSLTHLAGSQYF. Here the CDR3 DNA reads TGTGCCAGCAGTTTAACCCACCTGGCAGGGTCGCAGTATTTT.

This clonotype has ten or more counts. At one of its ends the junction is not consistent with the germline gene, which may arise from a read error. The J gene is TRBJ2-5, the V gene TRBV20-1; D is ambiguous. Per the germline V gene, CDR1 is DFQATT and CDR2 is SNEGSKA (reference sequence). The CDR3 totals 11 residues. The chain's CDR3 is CSARDMETQYF. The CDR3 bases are TGCAGTGCTCGAGATATGGAGACCCAGTACTTC.

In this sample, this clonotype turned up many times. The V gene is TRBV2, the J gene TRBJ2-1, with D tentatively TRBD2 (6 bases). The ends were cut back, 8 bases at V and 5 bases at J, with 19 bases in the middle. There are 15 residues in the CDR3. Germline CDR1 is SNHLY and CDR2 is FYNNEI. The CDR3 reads CASLRPGTSHNEQFF. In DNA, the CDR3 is TGTGCCAGCCTCCGTCCCGGGACTTCTCACAATGAGCAGTTCTTC.

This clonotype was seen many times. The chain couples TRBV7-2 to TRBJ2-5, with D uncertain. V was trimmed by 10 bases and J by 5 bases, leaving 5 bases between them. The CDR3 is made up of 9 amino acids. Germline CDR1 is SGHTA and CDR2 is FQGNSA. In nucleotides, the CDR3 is TGTGCCACCACGGAGACCCAGTACTTC. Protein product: CATTETQYF.

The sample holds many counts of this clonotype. The CDR3 DNA reads TGCAGTGCTAGGGTGGGGGACTCTAGCAATCAGCCCCAGCATTTT. It encodes CSARVGDSSNQPQHF. The chain employs TRBV20-1 and TRBJ1-5, with D perhaps TRBD1 (5 bases). The CDR3 has 15 amino acids. From germline, CDR1 is DFQATT and CDR2 SNEGSKA (reference sequence). Trimming cost V 3 bases and J 0 bases, with 12 bases left between them.

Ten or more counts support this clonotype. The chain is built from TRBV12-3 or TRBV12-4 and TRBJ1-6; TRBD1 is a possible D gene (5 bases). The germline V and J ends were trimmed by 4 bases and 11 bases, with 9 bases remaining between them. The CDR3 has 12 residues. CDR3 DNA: TGTGCCAGCAGTTCCAAGGGGACACCCCTCCACTTT. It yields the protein CASSSKGTPLHF.

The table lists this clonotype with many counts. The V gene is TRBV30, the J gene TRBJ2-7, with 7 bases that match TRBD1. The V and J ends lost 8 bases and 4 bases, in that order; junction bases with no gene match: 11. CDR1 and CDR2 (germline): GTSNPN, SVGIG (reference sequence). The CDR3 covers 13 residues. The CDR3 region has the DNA TGTGCCCTCTCCGAGGGGGCAGGGTACGAGCAGTACTTC. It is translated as CALSEGAGYEQYF.

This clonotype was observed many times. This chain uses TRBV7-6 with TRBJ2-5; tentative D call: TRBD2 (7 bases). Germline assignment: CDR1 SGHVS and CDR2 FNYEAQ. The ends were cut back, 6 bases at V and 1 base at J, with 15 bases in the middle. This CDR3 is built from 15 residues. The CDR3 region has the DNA TGTGCCAGCAGACGAGGGGGAGGGTTCCAAGAGACCCAGTACTTC. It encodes CASRRGGGFQETQYF.

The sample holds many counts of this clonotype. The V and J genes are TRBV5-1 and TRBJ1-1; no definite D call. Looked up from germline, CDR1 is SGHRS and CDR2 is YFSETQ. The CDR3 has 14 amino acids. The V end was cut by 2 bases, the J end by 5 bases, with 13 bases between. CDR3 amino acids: CASSFGPLGTEAFF. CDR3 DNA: TGCGCCAGCAGCTTTGGACCCCTGGGGACTGAAGCTTTCTTT.

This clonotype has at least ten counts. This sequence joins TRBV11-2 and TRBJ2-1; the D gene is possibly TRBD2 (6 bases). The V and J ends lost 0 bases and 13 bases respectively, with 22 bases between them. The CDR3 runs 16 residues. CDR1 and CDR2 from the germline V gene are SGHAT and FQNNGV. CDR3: CASSLDEGTPRRGQFF. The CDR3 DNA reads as TGTGCCAGCAGCTTAGACGAGGGGACCCCGAGGCGGGGACAGTTCTTC.

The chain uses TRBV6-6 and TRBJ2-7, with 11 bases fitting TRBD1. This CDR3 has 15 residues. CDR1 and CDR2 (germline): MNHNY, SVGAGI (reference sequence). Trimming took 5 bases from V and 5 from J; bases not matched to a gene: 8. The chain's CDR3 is CASSPDRGHRNEQYF. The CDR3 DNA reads TGTGCCAGCAGTCCGGACAGGGGGCATCGGAACGAGCAGTACTTC.

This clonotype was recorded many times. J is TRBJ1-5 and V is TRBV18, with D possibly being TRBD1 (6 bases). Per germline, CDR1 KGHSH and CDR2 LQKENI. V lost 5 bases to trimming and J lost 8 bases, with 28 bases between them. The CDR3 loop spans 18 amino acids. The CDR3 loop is CASSSTTGTSPLGEPQHF. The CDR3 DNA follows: TGTGCCAGCTCATCCACAACCGGGACAAGCCCACTTGGGGAGCCCCAGCATTTT.

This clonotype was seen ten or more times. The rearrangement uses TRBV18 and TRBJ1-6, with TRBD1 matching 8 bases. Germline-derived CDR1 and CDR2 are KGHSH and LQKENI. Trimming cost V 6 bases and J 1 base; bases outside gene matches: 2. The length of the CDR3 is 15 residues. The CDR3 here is CASSGDRSYNSPLHF. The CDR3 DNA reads TGTGCCAGCTCGGGGGACAGGTCCTATAATTCACCCCTCCACTTT. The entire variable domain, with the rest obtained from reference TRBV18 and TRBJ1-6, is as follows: NAGVMQNPRHLVRRRGQEARLRCSPMKGHSHVYWYRQLPEEGLKFMVYLQKENIIDESGMPKERFSAEFPKEGPSILRIQQVVRGDSAAYFCASSGDRSYNSPLHFGNGTRLTVT.

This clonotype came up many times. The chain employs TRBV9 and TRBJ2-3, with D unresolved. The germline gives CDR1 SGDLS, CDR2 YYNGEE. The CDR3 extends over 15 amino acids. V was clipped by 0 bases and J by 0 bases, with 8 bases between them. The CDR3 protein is CASSVVPRSTDTQYF. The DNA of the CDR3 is TGTGCCAGCAGCGTAGTACCCCGGAGCACAGATACGCAGTATTTT.

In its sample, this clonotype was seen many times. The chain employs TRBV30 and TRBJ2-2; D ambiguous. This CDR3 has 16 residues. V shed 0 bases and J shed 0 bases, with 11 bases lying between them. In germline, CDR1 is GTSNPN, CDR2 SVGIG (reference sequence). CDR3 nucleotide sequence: TGTGCCTGGAGTGTTAGGAACTCGGCGAACACCGGGGAGCTGTTTTTT. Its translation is CAWSVRNSANTGELFF.

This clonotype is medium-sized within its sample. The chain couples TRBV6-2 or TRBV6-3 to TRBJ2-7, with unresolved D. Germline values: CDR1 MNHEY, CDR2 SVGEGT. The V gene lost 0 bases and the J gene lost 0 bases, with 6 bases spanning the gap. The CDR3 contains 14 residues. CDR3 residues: CASSYSVLSYEQYF. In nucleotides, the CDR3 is TGTGCCAGCAGTTACTCGGTCCTCTCCTACGAGCAGTACTTC.

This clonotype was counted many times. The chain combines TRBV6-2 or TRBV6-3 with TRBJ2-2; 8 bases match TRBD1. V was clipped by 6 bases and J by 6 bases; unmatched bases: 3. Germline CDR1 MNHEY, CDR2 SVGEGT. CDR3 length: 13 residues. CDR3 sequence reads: CASRDRVSGELFF. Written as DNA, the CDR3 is TGTGCCAGCAGGGACAGGGTTTCCGGGGAGCTGTTTTTT.

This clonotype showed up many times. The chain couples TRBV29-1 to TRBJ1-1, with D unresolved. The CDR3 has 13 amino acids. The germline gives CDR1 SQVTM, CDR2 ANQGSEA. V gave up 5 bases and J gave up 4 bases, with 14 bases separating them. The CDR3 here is CSVRVGLFTEAFF. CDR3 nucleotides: TGCAGCGTTCGAGTTGGGTTGTTCACTGAAGCTTTCTTT.

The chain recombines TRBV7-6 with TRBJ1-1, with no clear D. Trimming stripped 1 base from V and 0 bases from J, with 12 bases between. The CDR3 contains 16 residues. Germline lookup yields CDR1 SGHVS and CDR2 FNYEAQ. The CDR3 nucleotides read TGTGCCAGCAGCTTAGGCCCAGGATCCATGAACACTGAAGCTTTCTTT. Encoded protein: CASSLGPGSMNTEAFF. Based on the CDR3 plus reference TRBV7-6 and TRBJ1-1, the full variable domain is GAGVSQSPRYKVTKRGQDVALRCDPISGHVSLYWYRQALGQGPEFLTYFNYEAQQDKSGLPNDRFSAERPEGSISTLTIQRTEQRDSAMYRCASSLGPGSMNTEAFFGQGTRLTVV.

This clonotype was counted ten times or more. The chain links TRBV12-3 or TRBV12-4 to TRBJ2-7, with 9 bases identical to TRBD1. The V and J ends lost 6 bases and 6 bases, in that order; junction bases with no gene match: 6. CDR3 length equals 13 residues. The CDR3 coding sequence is TGTGCCAGCAGGGGGACAGGGCGGTCCGAGCAGTACTTC. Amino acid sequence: CASRGTGRSEQYF.

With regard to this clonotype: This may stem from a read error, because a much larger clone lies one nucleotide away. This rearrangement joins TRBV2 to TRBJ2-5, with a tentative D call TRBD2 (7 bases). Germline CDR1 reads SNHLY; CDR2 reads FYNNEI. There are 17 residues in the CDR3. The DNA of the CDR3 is TGTGCCAGCAGTGCGGGACGGGGGGCCATCAACCAAGAGATCCAGTACTTC. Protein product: CASSAGRGAINQEIQYF.

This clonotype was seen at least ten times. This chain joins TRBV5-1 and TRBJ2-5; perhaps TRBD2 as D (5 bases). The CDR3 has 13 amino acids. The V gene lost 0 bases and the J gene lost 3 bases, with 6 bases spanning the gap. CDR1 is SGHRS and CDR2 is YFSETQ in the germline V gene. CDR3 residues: CASSLETKETQYF. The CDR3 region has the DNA TGCGCCAGCAGCTTGGAGACTAAAGAGACCCAGTACTTC.

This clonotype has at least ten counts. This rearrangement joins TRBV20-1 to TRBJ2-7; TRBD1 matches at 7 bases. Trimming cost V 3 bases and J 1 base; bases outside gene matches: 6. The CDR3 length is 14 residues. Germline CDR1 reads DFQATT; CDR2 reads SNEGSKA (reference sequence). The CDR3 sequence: CSARGLTGSYEQYF. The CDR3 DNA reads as TGCAGTGCTAGGGGATTGACAGGGTCCTACGAGCAGTACTTC.

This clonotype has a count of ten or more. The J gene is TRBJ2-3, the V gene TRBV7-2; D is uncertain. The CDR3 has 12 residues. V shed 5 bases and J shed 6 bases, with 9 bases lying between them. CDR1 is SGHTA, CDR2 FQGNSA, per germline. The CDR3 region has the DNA TGTGCCAGCAGCCCCCTGCTGGATACGCAGTATTTT. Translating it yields CASSPLLDTQYF. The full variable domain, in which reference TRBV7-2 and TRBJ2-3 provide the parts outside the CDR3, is GAGVSQSPSNKVTEKGKDVELRCDPISGHTALYWYRQSLGQGLEFLIYFQGNSAPDKSGLPSDRFSAERTGGSVSTLTIQRTQQEDSAVYLCASSPLLDTQYFGPGTRLTVL.